The rows below give T cell receptor beta chains drawn from one sample of a study of CD4 and CD8 cells across lung adenocarcinoma regions. In TCRdb, the PCR reads were re-called with MiXCR into one record per CDR3 protein. The top ten hold roughly 97% of the sample, which has 7,500 or so distinct CDR3 sequences, approximately 51% seen once. The sequenced sample was CD8+ T cells from the center of a lung tumor. These receptors were collected from a male donor with lung adenocarcinoma. The CD4 and CD8 labels of this study may be unreliable. Each CDR3 is given without its conserved first and last residue.

CDR3 protein	V gene	J gene
ASSRASDTQY	TRBV5-1	TRBJ2-3
ATSRDKPTYEQY	TRBV15	NA
AGSFGLEGNNEQF	TRBV6-1	TRBJ2-1
ASSQGEAGTNNEQF	TRBV4-1	TRBJ2-1
ACALGGKYSNQPQH	TRBV30	TRBJ1-5
ASRAGTYNSPLH	TRBV6-1	TRBJ1-6
ASSGRAAEAF	TRBV10-1	TRBJ1-1
ASSTHRDTTNTGELF	TRBV6-1	TRBJ2-2
ASRKQGLSNKNIQY	TRBV27	TRBJ2-4
ASSARWDTQY	TRBV6-1	TRBJ2-3
ASRPSRTSGTDTQY	TRBV6-1	TRBJ2-3
ASREWSLSGEETQY	TRBV6-1	NA
AISDRVSDEQY	TRBV10-3	NA
ASSLLGFTGELF	TRBV7-6	TRBJ2-2
ASSRLAGSGELF	TRBV6-1	TRBJ2-2
ASNEGVGYT	TRBV6-1	TRBJ1-2
ASSPLGSGSGGTQY	TRBV27	TRBJ2-5
ASSQERGSYGYT	TRBV4-1	TRBJ1-2
ASSLDSVYGYT	TRBV7-2	TRBJ1-2
ASSFGVYNEQF	TRBV25-1	TRBJ2-1
ASSATLGSYEQY	TRBV6-1	NA
ASSQSSYEQF	TRBV6-1	TRBJ2-1
ASSEEEGQGAGELF	TRBV6-1	TRBJ2-2
ASSEAGAGELF	TRBV6-1	TRBJ2-2
ASRAGGRGETQY	TRBV10-2	TRBJ2-5
ASSFNRDRMDTQY	TRBV27	TRBJ2-3
ASSVVAGSTDTQY	TRBV6-1	TRBJ2-3
ANHNQGNIQY	TRBV6-4	TRBJ2-4
ASRTSGRYEQY	TRBV6-2/TRBV6-3	NA
AISDPPATSGEQF	TRBV10-3	TRBJ2-1
ASSPSMGDDSYEQY	TRBV6-5	TRBJ2-7
ASSEVRNTEAF	TRBV6-1	TRBJ1-1
ASRSQGRCAQETQY	TRBV7-8	TRBJ2-5
ASSLGPRQAGYT	TRBV27	TRBJ1-2
ASSESVEQF	TRBV10-1	TRBJ2-1
ASSRGHRGNGDIQY	TRBV7-2	TRBJ2-4
ASSPKDRNTGELF	TRBV6-1	TRBJ2-2
ASSYSGAGTDTQY	TRBV6-5	TRBJ2-3
ASLAGTSVGEQF	TRBV6-1	TRBJ2-1
ASWARGLITEAF	TRBV6-1	TRBJ1-1
ASSHRHPDTQY	TRBV7-6	TRBJ2-3
ASSEGLAGADTQY	TRBV6-1	TRBJ2-3
ASTQRGGYEQY	TRBV27	NA
SGVKEGQF	TRBV20-1	TRBJ2-1
ASSVTSGGVSTDTQY	TRBV12-3/TRBV12-4	TRBJ2-3
ASSLGQGGGELF	TRBV7-6	TRBJ2-2
ASDLGLAGGRTYNEQF	TRBV6-1	TRBJ2-1
ASSQIAGANNEQY	TRBV6-1	TRBJ2-5
ASSYPRTGGSSYEQY	TRBV6-5	TRBJ2-7
ASSYSSGRAGDEQF	TRBV6-5	TRBJ2-1
ASSYRNTDTQY	TRBV6-5	TRBJ2-3
AISPGPPRGELF	TRBV10-3	TRBJ2-2
GETGLGAKDTQY	TRBV7-2	NA
ASSPGQGAQTEQY	TRBV6-1	NA
ASSYSKGTSGRYNEQF	TRBV6-5	TRBJ2-1
ASTPLEGEQF	TRBV14	TRBJ2-1
ATSSWNNEQF	TRBV10-3	TRBJ2-1
ASREGRGSGYT	TRBV27	TRBJ1-2
ASIFRGSRDTQY	TRBV28	TRBJ2-3